What follows are 25 T cell receptor beta chains derived from one specimen sequenced in a study of tumor-infiltrating lymphocytes in primary liver carcinoma. With 500 to 650 ng total RNA as template and a constant-region primer, TCR beta cDNA was made. Libraries for TCR beta were built through three nested multiplex PCR rounds, which together made up a slightly modified ARM-PCR procedure. The first two PCR rounds, around 10 cycles each, used TRBV1-TRBV30 forward primers and a C-beta reverse primer. TCRdb itself ran the multiplex PCR reads through MiXCR, one entry per CDR3 protein. The sample consists of some 20,000 distinct CDR3 sequences, approximately 79% of them appearing once. From about 19-30 mg of unsorted bulk tissue, DNA and RNA were co-extracted together. Sequencing used liver tumor tissue from sampling region 4. This sample's subset: tumor region T4, right-lateral pole. Every receptor here comes from a young woman with primary liver carcinoma and hepatitis B virus infection.

V is TRBV28 and J is TRBJ1-1; D not certain. Trimming pared 2 bases from V and 1 base from J, leaving 2 bases between. Germline lookup yields CDR1 MDHEN and CDR2 SYDVKM. The CDR3 is 12 amino acids. The chain's CDR3 is CASSLPNTEAFF. The CDR3 DNA reads as TGTGCCAGCAGTTTACCGAACACTGAAGCTTTCTTT.

As regards this clonotype: An end of the junction differs from the germline gene, which may be a read error. This sequence joins TRBV12-3 or TRBV12-4 and TRBJ2-5; weak D call: TRBD2 (5 bases). The CDR3 length is 15 residues. DNA of the CDR3: TGTACCAGGAGCACCTACCCCGGGAACGAAGAGACCCGGTACTTC. Translating gives CTRSTYPGNEETRYF.

Regarding this clonotype: The CDR3 end shows no conserved phenylalanine or tryptophan, and so a read error is likely. The chain is built from TRBV7-8 and TRBJ2-7; 9 bases agree with TRBD2. V shed 5 bases, J shed 7 bases, and the junction held 15 bases outside the gene matches. The CDR3 loop spans 16 amino acids. The V gene's germline CDR1 is SGHVS and CDR2 FQNEAQ. The CDR3 coding sequence is TGTGCCAGCAGCCCATTACTAGCGGGCGAAGGCCTGGAGCAGTACTTA. This encodes CASSPLLAGEGLEQYL.

With respect to this clonotype: The missing conserved phenylalanine or tryptophan at the end of this CDR3 makes a read error likely. The genes are TRBV11-2 and TRBJ2-2; D is uncertain. Trimming stripped 5 bases from V and 8 bases from J, with 21 bases between. Germline values: CDR1 SGHAT, CDR2 FQNNGV. The CDR3 is made up of 16 amino acids. The CDR3 loop reads CASSPDPQLNIGELFL. The CDR3 nucleotides are TGTGCCAGCAGCCCCGATCCCCAATTGAACATTGGGGAGCTGTTTCTT.

Comment on this clonotype: One end of the junction varies from germline; a read error may be responsible. The chain employs TRBV7-8 and TRBJ2-3; D not resolved. The germline V gene encodes CDR1 SGHVS and CDR2 FQNEAQ. The CDR3 loop spans 13 amino acids. CDR3 protein: CASSLDGVCTQYF. The DNA for the CDR3 is TGTGCCAGTAGCTTAGATGGAGTGTGTACGCAGTATTTT.

The chain is built from TRBV4-2 and TRBJ2-7; TRBD2 aligns across 8 bases. Germline CDR1 and CDR2: LGHNA and YNFKEQ. This CDR3 comprises 18 residues. V shed 3 bases, J shed 6 bases, and the junction held 19 bases outside the gene matches. CDR3 sequence (DNA): TGTGCCAGCAGCCAGGAACATCAAGGACGGGGGGGACCGCGCGAGCAGTACTTC. Protein: CASSQEHQGRGGPREQYF.

V is TRBV12-3 or TRBV12-4 and J is TRBJ1-5, with a weak D call TRBD1 (5 bases). CDR3 length: 14 residues. V dropped 6 bases and J dropped 6 bases, with 15 bases sitting between them. CDR3 protein: CASSLTGLTQPQHF. Here the CDR3 DNA reads TGTGCCAGCAGCCTAACAGGTCTTACTCAGCCCCAGCATTTT.

V and J are TRBV29-1 and TRBJ1-2; possibly TRBD1 for D (6 bases). CDR3 length: 13 amino acids. The germline CDR1 and CDR2 sequences are SQVTM and ANQGSEA. Trimming pared 1 base from V and 4 bases from J, leaving 10 bases between. CDR3 coding DNA: TGCAGCGTTGAAGGAGGACAGACCTATGGCTACACCTTC. Its translation: CSVEGGQTYGYTF. Full variable domain (missing parts from reference TRBV29-1 and TRBJ1-2): SAVISQKPSRDICQRGTSLTIQCQVDSQVTMMFWYRQQPGQSLTLIATANQGSEATYESGFVIDKFPISRPNLTFSTLTVSNMSPEDSSIYLCSVEGGQTYGYTFGSGTRLTVV.

With respect to this clonotype: One end of the junction is discordant with germline, which a read error may explain. The rearrangement links TRBV4-3 to TRBJ1-2; possible D gene TRBD1, 5 bases. This CDR3 contains 15 residues. In germline, CDR1 is LGHNA, CDR2 YSLEER. CDR3 coding DNA: TGCGCCAGCGGCCAAGATTGGGGCATGGTGAATGGCCACACCTTC. This translates into CASGQDWGMVNGHTF.

On this clonotype itself: Because it lacks the conserved phenylalanine or tryptophan at the end, this CDR3 is likely a read error. The chain carries TRBV4-3 and TRBJ2-7; 8 nucleotides agree with TRBD1. CDR3 size: 15 residues. Looked up from germline, CDR1 is LGHNA and CDR2 is YSLEER. With 0 bases clipped from V and 7 bases from J, the junction kept 8 bases outside the gene matches. CDR3 bases: TGCGCCAGCAGCCAAGATCGATGGACAGGGTGTGAGCAGTACCTC. This encodes CASSQDRWTGCEQYL.

Concerning this clonotype: At one boundary the junction diverges from the germline segment, which might be a read error. The V gene is TRBV11-2, the J gene TRBJ2-3, with TRBD1 matching over 9 bases. Germline CDR1 is SGHAT and CDR2 is FQNNGV. This CDR3 contains 17 residues. CDR3 sequence: CASNLGGQGFFKNTQYF. Here the CDR3 DNA reads TGTGCCAGCAACTTAGGGGGACAGGGATTTTTTAAAAATACGCAGTATTTT.

This chain links TRBV11-2 with TRBJ1-1, with 9 bases identical to TRBD1. The V gene's germline CDR1 is SGHAT and CDR2 FQNNGV. The junction had 23 bases not matched to a gene; V was cut back by 6 bases and J by 3 bases. The CDR3 totals 20 residues. CDR3 in DNA: TGTGCCAGCAGAGCTCGGAACAGGGGGCGCAAGAGGTGGAGTGACACTGAAGCTTTCTTT. Protein: CASRARNRGRKRWSDTEAFF.

There are many counts of this clonotype. A much bigger clone sits one base away, suggesting this may be a read error. The chain carries TRBV28 and TRBJ2-2; 12 bases are a match to TRBD1. Germline V lookup: CDR1 MDHEN, CDR2 SYDVKM. This CDR3 has 16 residues. The CDR3 protein is CASSPWDRGLTGEPFF. The CDR3 DNA sequence: TGTGCCAGCAGTCCGTGGGACAGGGGGCTGACCGGGGAGCCGTTTTTT. The variable domain in full, with the rest retrieved from reference TRBV28 and TRBJ2-2, is DVKVTQSSRYLVKRTGEKVFLECVQDMDHENMFWYRQDPGLGLRLIYFSYDVKMKEKGDIPEGYSVSREKKERFSLILESASTNQTSMYLCASSPWDRGLTGEPFFGEGSRLTVL.

The sample holds many counts of this clonotype. V is TRBV5-4 and J is TRBJ2-3; D possibly matches TRBD1 or TRBD2 (5 bases each). The V gene lost 4 bases and the J gene lost 6 bases, with 18 bases spanning the gap. Per the germline V gene, CDR1 is SGHNT and CDR2 is YYREEE (reference sequence). This CDR3 comprises 15 residues. Written as DNA, the CDR3 is TGTGCCAGCAGCCCGCCCGGGACGGAGGCGGATACGCAGTATTTT. Translating it yields CASSPPGTEADTQYF.

J is TRBJ2-3 and V is TRBV11-2, with D perhaps TRBD1 (6 bases). V was pared by 1 base and J by 5 bases, with 19 bases between. Germline CDR1 SGHAT, CDR2 FQNNGV. The CDR3 runs to 17 residues. CDR3 DNA: TGTGCCAGCAGCTTAGGGGGGCAGGGATTTATGAAAGATACGCAGTATTTT. Translating gives CASSLGGQGFMKDTQYF.

About this clonotype itself: One end of the junction fails to match germline, which may point to a read error. The chain couples TRBV28 to TRBJ2-7, with D tentatively TRBD2 (6 bases). The J call is in doubt because the DNA end fits TRBJ2-1 better. This CDR3 has 14 residues. Germline lookup yields CDR1 MDHEN and CDR2 SYDVKM. CDR3 in amino acids: CSSRTPGGSHEQFF. Here the CDR3 DNA reads TGTTCCAGCAGAACCCCCGGGGGTTCCCACGAGCAGTTCTTC.

The chain recombines TRBV6-1 with TRBJ1-4; 7 bases align to TRBD1. Losses at the gene ends were 11 bases for V and 7 bases for J; bases not matched to a gene: 13. This CDR3 region has 14 residues. Germline CDR1 and CDR2: MNHNS and SASEGT. The DNA for the CDR3 is TGTGCCGACAGTCCCCGGACAGGCGTTGAAAAACTGTTTTTT. Protein: CADSPRTGVEKLFF.

This clonotype was counted between two and nine times. A much bigger clone sits one base away, suggesting this may be a read error. This chain joins TRBV28 and TRBJ2-5; TRBD2 matches at 13 bases. The CDR3 consists of 15 residues. The germline V gene has CDR1 MDHEN and CDR2 SYDVKM. This chain's CDR3 is CVSRLTSGRSETQYF. The CDR3 nucleotides read TGTGTCAGCCGTCTGACTAGCGGGAGGTCGGAGACCCAGTACTTC.

Comments on this clonotype: One end of the junction does not line up with germline, which may come from a read error. This chain links TRBV5-1 with TRBJ2-1; D is ambiguous. This CDR3 has 16 residues. Germline lookup yields CDR1 SGHRS and CDR2 YFSETQ. CDR3 residues: CASVPLGISSYSEQFF. CDR3 nucleotide sequence: TGCGCCAGCGTCCCTCTGGGCATCAGCTCCTACAGTGAGCAGTTCTTC.

With regard to this clonotype: A junction boundary mismatches the germline segment, possibly from a read error. The chain recombines TRBV10-3 with TRBJ2-5; D is unresolved. Germline CDR1 ENHRY, CDR2 SYGVKD. The CDR3 spans 15 residues. CDR3 region: CAISESATRQDTQYF. The CDR3 DNA reads TGTGCCATCAGTGAGTCTGCTACCAGACAAGATACCCAGTATTTC.

V and J are TRBV7-9 and TRBJ2-3; 10 positions match TRBD1. Germline V gene sequence: CDR1 SEHNR, CDR2 FQNEAQ (reference sequence). The CDR3 totals 16 residues. The ends lost 3 bases at V and 4 bases at J; junction bases unmatched: 7. The CDR3 region is CASSFRDRGYSDTQYF. Here the CDR3 DNA reads TGTGCCAGCAGCTTCCGGGACAGGGGATACTCAGATACGCAGTATTTT.

This clonotype was counted a single time. An end of the junction does not agree with germline; a read error may underlie this. The rearrangement uses TRBV11-1 and TRBJ1-1; D perhaps matches TRBD1 (5 bases). Per the germline V gene, CDR1 is SGHAT and CDR2 is FQDESV (reference sequence). The length of the CDR3 is 14 residues. CDR3 coding DNA: TGTGCCAACAGCTTCGGGCGGGACTACACTGAAGCTTTCTTT. Residues: CANSFGRDYTEAFF.

On this clonotype: The CDR3 carries no conserved terminal phenylalanine or tryptophan, so it likely arises from a read error. This sequence joins TRBV12-5 and TRBJ2-1; 7 bases line up with TRBD2. The V gene end was trimmed by 6 bases and the J gene end by 8 bases; junction bases not matched to a gene: 13. There are 15 residues in the CDR3. Per the germline V gene, CDR1 is LGHNT and CDR2 is FRNRAP. The CDR3 coding sequence is TGTGCTAGTGGGGCCGGGACTACCCTTATGTATGAGCAGTTCTTG. This gives the protein CASGAGTTLMYEQFL.

This clonotype appeared a single time. The junction and the germline gene differ at one end; a read error may be behind it. In DNA form, the CDR3 reads TGCGCCAGCAGCCAGTCAGTCTGGCTGGGTGATCCCGATTATACGAAGTATTTT. Encoded protein: CASSQSVWLGDPDYTKYF. The chain links TRBV4-3 to TRBJ2-3; D remains ambiguous. From germline, CDR1 is LGHNA and CDR2 YSLEER. The CDR3 spans 18 residues.

The chain employs TRBV20-1 and TRBJ1-5; 8 bases line up with TRBD1. Germline V gene sequence: CDR1 DFQATT, CDR2 SNEGSKA (reference sequence). V lost 3 bases and J lost 4; bases outside the gene matches: 5. The CDR3 runs 14 residues. CDR3 sequence reads: CSASMDRVNQPQHF. The CDR3 bases are TGCAGTGCTAGCATGGACAGGGTAAATCAGCCCCAGCATTTT.